This passage covers 10 T cell receptor beta chains from one sample sequenced in a study of blood T cell repertoires in COVID-19. Assay: immunoSEQ multiplex PCR; the TCRdb copy retains only in-frame clones and omits some. The data contain approximately 450,000 clones, nearly 90% of them seen just once; the ten biggest clones take up under 2.5%. Sequencing input: PBMCs or T cells enriched from blood (not recorded which). These receptors were obtained from a woman in her late teens or twenties with acute COVID-19.

The chain carries TRBV5-4 and TRBJ2-7; a possible D gene is TRBD1 (7 bases). Germline loops: CDR1 SGHNT, CDR2 YYREEE (reference sequence). The CDR3 covers 15 residues. Trimming left V 4 bases short and J 3 bases short, with 17 bases between. CDR3 DNA: TGTGCCAGCAGCAACTACAGGGGAGGATTCTACGAGCAGTACTTC. Its translation: CASSNYRGGFYEQYF.

This clone was counted between two and nine times. V and J are TRBV12-3 or TRBV12-4 and TRBJ1-2; no clear D gene. Between the trimmed V and J ends, which lost 6 bases and 4 bases, there was a span of 12 bases. This CDR3 is 13 amino acids long. The DNA of the CDR3 is TGTGCCAGCAGCCCAGGCAGGTCCTATGGCTACACCTTC. It encodes CASSPGRSYGYTF.

This clone appeared once. This sequence joins TRBV5-4 and TRBJ2-5, with TRBD2 matching over 7 bases. The germline V gene has CDR1 SGHNT and CDR2 YYREEE (reference sequence). Trimming took 4 bases from V and 5 from J; bases not matched to a gene: 8. The CDR3 is made up of 14 amino acids. CDR3 amino acids: CASSPGLRVETQYF. In nucleotides, the CDR3 is TGTGCCAGCAGCCCGGGACTAAGAGTGGAGACCCAGTACTTC.

The rearrangement joins TRBV4-1 to TRBJ2-1; 8 bases are shared with TRBD2. Germline V lookup: CDR1 MGHRA, CDR2 YSYEKL. The CDR3 covers 17 residues. V was pared by 3 bases and J by 4 bases, with 11 bases of the junction left unmatched. For the CDR3, the DNA is TGCGCCAGCAGCCACGGACCCGGGGGGGCCTCTTACAATGAGCAGTTCTTC. Protein: CASSHGPGGASYNEQFF.

V gene TRBV5-6 combines with J gene TRBJ1-6; TRBD1 might be the D (5 bases). In germline, CDR1 is SGHDT, CDR2 YYEEEE. This CDR3 has 14 residues. V gave up 1 base and J gave up 13 bases, with 15 bases separating them. The DNA of the CDR3 is TGTGCCAGCAGCTTGCCCAGGGAAGTCTCTCCCCTCCACTTT. Protein product: CASSLPREVSPLHF.

This chain links TRBV20-1 with TRBJ2-7, with a tentative D call TRBD2 (6 bases). CDR1 and CDR2 (germline): DFQATT, SNEGSKA (reference sequence). The CDR3 contains 11 residues. Trimming cost V 6 bases and J 3 bases, with 9 bases left between them. CDR3 in amino acids: CSASGLYEQYF. CDR3 nucleotide sequence: TGCAGTGCCTCGGGACTCTACGAGCAGTACTTC.

A single count supports this clone. The chain is built from TRBV29-1 and TRBJ1-4; D is unresolved. Between the trimmed V and J ends, which lost 4 bases and 8 bases, there was a span of 11 bases. This CDR3 contains 12 residues. CDR1 SQVTM and CDR2 ANQGSEA come from the germline V gene. The CDR3 coding sequence is TGCAGCGTTGCAGGCGGGAACGAAAAACTGTTTTTT. Its protein is CSVAGGNEKLFF. The whole variable domain, remainder taken from reference TRBV29-1 and TRBJ1-4, is SAVISQKPSRDICQRGTSLTIQCQVDSQVTMMFWYRQQPGQSLTLIATANQGSEATYESGFVIDKFPISRPNLTFSTLTVSNMSPEDSSIYLCSVAGGNEKLFFGSGTQLSVL.

The chain is built from TRBV29-1 and TRBJ1-1, with 10 bases that match TRBD1. Germline V lookup: CDR1 SQVTM, CDR2 ANQGSEA. This CDR3 contains 12 residues. After removal of 7 bases from V and 5 bases from J, the junction contained 4 bases not matched to a gene. CDR3 region: CSAGDRGTEAFF. CDR3 nucleotide sequence: TGCAGCGCTGGGGACAGGGGAACTGAAGCTTTCTTT.

The chain links TRBV5-4 to TRBJ2-1; 8 nucleotides agree with TRBD1. This CDR3 has 15 residues. Germline lookup yields CDR1 SGHNT and CDR2 YYREEE (reference sequence). V lost 0 bases and J lost 4; bases outside the gene matches: 3. The CDR3 spells CASSLARDRYNEQFF. CDR3 nucleotides: TGTGCCAGCAGCTTGGCCCGGGACAGGTACAATGAGCAGTTCTTC.

V and J are TRBV3-1 (or the pseudogene TRBV3-2) and TRBJ1-4; 8 nucleotides align to TRBD1. CDR3 length equals 16 residues. Germline V gives CDR1 LGHDT, CDR2 YNNKEL (reference sequence). J gave up 3 bases and V 1 base, and 4 bases lay outside the gene matches. The CDR3 reads CASSQVQGASNEKLFF. In nucleotides, the CDR3 is TGTGCCAGCAGCCAAGTTCAGGGGGCGTCTAATGAAAAACTGTTTTTT.